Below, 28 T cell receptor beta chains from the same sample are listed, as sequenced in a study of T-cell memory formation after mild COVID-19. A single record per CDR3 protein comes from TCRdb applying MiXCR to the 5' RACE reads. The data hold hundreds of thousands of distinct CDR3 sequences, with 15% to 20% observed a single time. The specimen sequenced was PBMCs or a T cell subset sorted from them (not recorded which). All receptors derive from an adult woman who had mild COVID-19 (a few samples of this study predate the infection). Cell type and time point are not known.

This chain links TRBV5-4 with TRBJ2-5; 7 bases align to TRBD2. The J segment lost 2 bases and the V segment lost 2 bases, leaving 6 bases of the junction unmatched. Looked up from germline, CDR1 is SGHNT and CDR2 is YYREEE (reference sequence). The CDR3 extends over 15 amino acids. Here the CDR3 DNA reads TGTGCCAGCAGCTTTTGGGGGGGGACTCAAGAGACCCAGTACTTC. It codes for CASSFWGGTQETQYF.

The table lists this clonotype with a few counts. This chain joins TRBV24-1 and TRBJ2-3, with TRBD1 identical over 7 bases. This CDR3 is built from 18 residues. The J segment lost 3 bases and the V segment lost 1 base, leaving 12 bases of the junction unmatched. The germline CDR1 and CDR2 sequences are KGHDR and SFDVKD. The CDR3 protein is CATSDFKGATGETDTQYF. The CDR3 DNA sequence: TGTGCCACCAGTGATTTCAAGGGGGCCACAGGGGAGACAGATACGCAGTATTTT.

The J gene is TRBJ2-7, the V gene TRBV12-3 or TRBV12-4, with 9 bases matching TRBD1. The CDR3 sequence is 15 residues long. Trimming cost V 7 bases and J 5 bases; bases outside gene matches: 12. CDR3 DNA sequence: TGTGCCAGCATTCGCCCCGGGACAGGGAGTCACGAGCAGTACTTC. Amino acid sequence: CASIRPGTGSHEQYF.

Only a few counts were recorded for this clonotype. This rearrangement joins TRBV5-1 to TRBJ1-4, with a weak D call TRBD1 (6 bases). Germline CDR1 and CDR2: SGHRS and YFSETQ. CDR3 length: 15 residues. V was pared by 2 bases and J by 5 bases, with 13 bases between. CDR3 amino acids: CASSFSGGTNEKLFF. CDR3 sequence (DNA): TGCGCCAGCAGCTTTTCTGGGGGGACAAATGAAAAACTGTTTTTT.

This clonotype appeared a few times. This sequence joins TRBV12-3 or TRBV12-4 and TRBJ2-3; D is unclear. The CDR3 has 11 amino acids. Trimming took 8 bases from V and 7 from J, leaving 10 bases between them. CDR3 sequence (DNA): TGTGCCAGCTCCACGACGAATACGCAGTATTTT. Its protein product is CASSTTNTQYF.

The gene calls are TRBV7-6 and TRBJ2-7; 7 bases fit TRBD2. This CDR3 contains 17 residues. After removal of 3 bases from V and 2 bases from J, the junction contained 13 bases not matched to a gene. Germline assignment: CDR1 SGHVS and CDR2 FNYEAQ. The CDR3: CASSLIPPSGDPYEQYF. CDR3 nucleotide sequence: TGTGCCAGCAGCTTGATACCCCCTAGCGGCGATCCCTACGAGCAGTACTTC.

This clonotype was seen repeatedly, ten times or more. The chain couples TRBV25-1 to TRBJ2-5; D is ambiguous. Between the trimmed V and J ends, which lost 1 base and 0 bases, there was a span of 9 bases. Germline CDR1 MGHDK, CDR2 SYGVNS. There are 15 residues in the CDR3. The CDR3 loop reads CASSELSTYQETQYF. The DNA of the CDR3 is TGTGCCAGCAGTGAATTATCGACTTACCAAGAGACCCAGTACTTC.

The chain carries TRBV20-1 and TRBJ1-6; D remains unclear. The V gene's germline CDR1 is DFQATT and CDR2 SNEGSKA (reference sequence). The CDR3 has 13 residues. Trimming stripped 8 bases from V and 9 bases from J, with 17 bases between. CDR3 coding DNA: TGCAGTTTCCAGGCACAGTACGGTTCACCCCTCCACTTT. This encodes CSFQAQYGSPLHF.

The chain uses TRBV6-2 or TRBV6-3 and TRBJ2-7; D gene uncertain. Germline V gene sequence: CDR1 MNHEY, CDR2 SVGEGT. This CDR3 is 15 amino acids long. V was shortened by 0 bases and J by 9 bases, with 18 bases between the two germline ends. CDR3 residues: CASSYSMSHPNGQYF. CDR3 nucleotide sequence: TGTGCCAGCAGTTACTCTATGAGCCATCCTAACGGGCAGTACTTC.

The CDR3 spells CASSPPGQSQETQYF. The CDR3 DNA follows: TGCGCCAGCAGCCCCCCGGGACAGTCCCAAGAGACCCAGTACTTC. The rearrangement uses TRBV5-1 and TRBJ2-5; 7 positions agree with TRBD1. The CDR3 is 15 amino acids. Germline values: CDR1 SGHRS, CDR2 YFSETQ. V lost 4 bases to trimming and J lost 1 base; unmatched junction nucleotides: 7.

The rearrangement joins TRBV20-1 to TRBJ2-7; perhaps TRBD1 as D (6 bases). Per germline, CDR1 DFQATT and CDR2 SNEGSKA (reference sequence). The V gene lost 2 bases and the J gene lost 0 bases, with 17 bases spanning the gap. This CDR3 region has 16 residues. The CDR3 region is CSARLSGQSVSYEQYF. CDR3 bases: TGCAGTGCTAGATTATCAGGACAGTCAGTCTCCTACGAGCAGTACTTC.

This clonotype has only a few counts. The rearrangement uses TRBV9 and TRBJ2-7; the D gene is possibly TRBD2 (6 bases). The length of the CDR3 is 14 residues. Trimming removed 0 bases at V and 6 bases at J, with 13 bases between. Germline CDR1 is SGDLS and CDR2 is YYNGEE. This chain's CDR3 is CASSVEAAGREQYF. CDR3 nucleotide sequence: TGTGCCAGCAGCGTAGAGGCGGCGGGACGCGAGCAGTACTTC.

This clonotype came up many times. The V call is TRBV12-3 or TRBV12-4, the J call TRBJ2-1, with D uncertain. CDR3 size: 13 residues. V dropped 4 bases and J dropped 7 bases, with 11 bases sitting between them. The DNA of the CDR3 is TGTGCCAGCAGTTCCGGCCTTCCGAATGAGCAGTTCTTC. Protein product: CASSSGLPNEQFF.

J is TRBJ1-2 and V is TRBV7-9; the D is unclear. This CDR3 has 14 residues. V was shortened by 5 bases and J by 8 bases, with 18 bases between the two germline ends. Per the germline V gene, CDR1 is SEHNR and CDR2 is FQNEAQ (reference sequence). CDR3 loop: CASSGAQDLQGYTF. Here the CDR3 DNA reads TGTGCCAGCAGCGGAGCCCAGGACCTGCAGGGCTACACCTTC.

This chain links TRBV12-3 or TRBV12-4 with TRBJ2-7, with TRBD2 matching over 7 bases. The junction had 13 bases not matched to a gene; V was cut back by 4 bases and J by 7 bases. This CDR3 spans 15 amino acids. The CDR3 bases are TGTGCCAGCAGTTCAGGGAGGGCAGGGCCTGATGAGCAGTACTTC. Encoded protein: CASSSGRAGPDEQYF.

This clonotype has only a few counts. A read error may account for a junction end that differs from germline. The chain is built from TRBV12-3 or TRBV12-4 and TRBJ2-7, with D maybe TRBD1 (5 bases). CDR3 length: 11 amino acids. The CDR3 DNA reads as TGTGCCAGCAGCTTAGCAGGGAAACAGTACTTC. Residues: CASSLAGKQYF.

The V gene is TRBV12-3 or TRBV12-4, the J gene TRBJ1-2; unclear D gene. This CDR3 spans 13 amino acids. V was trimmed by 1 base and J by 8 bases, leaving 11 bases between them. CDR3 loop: CASSLGVAGGYTF. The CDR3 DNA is TGTGCCAGCAGTTTAGGGGTCGCGGGGGGCTACACCTTC.

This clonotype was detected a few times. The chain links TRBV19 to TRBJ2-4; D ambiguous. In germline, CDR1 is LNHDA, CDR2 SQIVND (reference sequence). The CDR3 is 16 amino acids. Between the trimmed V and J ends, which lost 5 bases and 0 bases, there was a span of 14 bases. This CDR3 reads CASSYDSSGAKNIQYF. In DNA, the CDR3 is TGTGCCAGTAGTTATGATTCTAGTGGAGCCAAAAACATTCAGTACTTC.

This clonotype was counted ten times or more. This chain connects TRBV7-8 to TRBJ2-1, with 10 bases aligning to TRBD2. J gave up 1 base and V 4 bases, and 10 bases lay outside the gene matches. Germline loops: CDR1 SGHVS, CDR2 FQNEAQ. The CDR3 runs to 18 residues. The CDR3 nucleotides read TGTGCCAGCAGCTCCCTAGCGGGGGCCGCACTTTCCTACAATGAGCAGTTCTTC. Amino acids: CASSSLAGAALSYNEQFF. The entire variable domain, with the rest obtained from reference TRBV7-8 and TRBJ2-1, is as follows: GAGVSQSPRYKVAKRGQDVALRCDPISGHVSLFWYQQALGQGPEFLTYFQNEAQLDKSGLPSDRFFAERPEGSVSTLKIQRTQQEDSAVYLCASSSLAGAALSYNEQFFGPGTRLTVL.

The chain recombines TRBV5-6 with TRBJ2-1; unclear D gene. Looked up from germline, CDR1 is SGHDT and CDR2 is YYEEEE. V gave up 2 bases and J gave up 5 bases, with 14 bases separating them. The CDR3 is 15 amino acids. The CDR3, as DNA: TGTGCCAGCAGCTTCATTTTAGCCAGAAACAATGAGCAGTTCTTC. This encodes CASSFILARNNEQFF.

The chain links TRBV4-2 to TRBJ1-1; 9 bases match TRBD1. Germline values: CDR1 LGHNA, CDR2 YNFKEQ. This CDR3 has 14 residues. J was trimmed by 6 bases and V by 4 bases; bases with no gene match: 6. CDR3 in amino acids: CASSLTGGFAEAFF. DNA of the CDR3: TGTGCCAGCAGCCTGACAGGGGGATTCGCTGAAGCTTTCTTT.

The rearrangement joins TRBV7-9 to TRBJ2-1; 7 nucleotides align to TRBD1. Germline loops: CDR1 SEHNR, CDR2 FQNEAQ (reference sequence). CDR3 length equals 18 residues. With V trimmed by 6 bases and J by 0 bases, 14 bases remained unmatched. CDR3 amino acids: CASRRPGTVLSSYNEQFF. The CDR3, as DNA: TGTGCCAGCAGACGTCCCGGGACAGTTCTGAGCTCCTACAATGAGCAGTTCTTC.

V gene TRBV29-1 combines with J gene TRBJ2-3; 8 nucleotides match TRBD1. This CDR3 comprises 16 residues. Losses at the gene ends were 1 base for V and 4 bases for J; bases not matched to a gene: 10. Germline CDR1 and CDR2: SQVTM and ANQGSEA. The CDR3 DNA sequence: TGCAGCGTTGAAGGAGGCGACAGGGGTTGGGCAGATACGCAGTATTTT. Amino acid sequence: CSVEGGDRGWADTQYF.

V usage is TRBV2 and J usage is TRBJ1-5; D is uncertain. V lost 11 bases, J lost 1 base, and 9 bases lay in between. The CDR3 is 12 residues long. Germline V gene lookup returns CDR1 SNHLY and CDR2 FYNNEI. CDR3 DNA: TGTGCCTCCTCAGTGAGCAATCAGCCCCAGCATTTT. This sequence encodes CASSVSNQPQHF.

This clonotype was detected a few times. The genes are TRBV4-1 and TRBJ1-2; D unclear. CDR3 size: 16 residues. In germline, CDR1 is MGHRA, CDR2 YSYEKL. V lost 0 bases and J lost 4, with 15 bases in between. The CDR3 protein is CASSQDSSVLAYGYTF. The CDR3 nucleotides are TGCGCCAGCAGCCAAGATTCGTCTGTTCTCGCCTATGGCTACACCTTC.

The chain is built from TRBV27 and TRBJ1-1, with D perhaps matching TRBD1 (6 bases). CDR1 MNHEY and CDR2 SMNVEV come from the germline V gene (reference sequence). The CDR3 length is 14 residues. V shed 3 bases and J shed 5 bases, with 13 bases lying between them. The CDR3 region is CASSFQGRLTEAFF. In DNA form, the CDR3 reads TGTGCCAGCAGTTTTCAGGGGAGGTTAACTGAAGCTTTCTTT.

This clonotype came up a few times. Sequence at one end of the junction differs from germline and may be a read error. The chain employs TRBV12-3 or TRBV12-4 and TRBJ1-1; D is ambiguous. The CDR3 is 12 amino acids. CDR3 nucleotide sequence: TGTGCCAGCAGTTTGGGCACCCGGGAGCACTCCTTT. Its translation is CASSLGTREHSF.

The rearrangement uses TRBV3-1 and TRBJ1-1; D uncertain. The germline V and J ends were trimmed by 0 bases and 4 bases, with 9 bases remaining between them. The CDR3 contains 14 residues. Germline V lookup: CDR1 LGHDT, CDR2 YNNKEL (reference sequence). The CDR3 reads CASSQEGWGTEAFF. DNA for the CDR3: TGTGCCAGCAGCCAAGAGGGGTGGGGCACTGAAGCTTTCTTT.